This TCR beta chain was profiled in a study of T cell changes during pregnancy in multiple sclerosis. Germline V CDR1 and CDR2: MGHDK, SYGVNS. V lost 2 bases and J lost 8, with 9 bases in between. This CDR3 is 12 amino acids long. Repertoires were generated with immunoSEQ multiplex PCR, while TCRdb's copy carries only in-frame clones and drops some. This table has about 84,000 clones, around 94% appearing once. Sequences were derived from peripheral blood, sampled in the second trimester of pregnancy. This sequence originates from a female donor in good health, enrolled as a control in a pregnancy study. The rearrangement uses TRBV25-1 and TRBJ1-2; D gene unclear. For the CDR3, the DNA is TGTGCCAGCAGTGAACCAGGAGGCGGCTACACCTTC. This encodes CASSEPGGGYTF.